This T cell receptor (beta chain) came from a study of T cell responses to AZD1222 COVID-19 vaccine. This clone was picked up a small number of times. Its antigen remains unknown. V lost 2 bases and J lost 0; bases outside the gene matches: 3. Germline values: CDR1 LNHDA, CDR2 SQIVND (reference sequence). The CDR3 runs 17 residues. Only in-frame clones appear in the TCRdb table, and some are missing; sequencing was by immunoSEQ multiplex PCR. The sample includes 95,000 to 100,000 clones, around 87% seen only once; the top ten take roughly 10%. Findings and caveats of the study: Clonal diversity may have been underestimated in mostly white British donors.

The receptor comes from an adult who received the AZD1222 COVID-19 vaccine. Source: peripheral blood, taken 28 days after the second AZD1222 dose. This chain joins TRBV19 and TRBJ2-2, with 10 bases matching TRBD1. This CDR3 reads CASSIKGQGANTGELFF. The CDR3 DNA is TGTGCCAGTAGTATAAAAGGACAGGGGGCGAACACCGGGGAGCTGTTTTTT. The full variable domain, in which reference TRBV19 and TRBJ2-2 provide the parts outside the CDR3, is DGGITQSPKYLFRKEGQNVTLSCEQNLNHDAMYWYRQDPGQGLRLIYYSQIVNDFQKGDIAEGYSVSREKKESFPLTVTSAQKNPTAFYLCASSIKGQGANTGELFFGEGSRLTVL.